The T cell receptor (beta chain) under discussion was sequenced for a study of blood T cell repertoires in COVID-19. For the study at large: Both acute and convalescent COVID-19 samples were obtained from the United States, Italy and Spain. The cDNA or gDNA used as material had been derived from T cells, B-cell-depleted T cells, or PBMCs.

Between the trimmed V and J ends, which lost 5 bases and 8 bases, there was a span of 13 bases. This CDR3 is 13 amino acids long. The germline V gene has CDR1 MDHEN and CDR2 SYDVKM. In the original workflow: Reference gene primers were amplified, and this amplification served to estimate nucleated cell counts. Clones were read by immunoSEQ multiplex PCR, and TCRdb kept only the in-frame ones, dropping some. That table is the source of V, J and clone size, and D and trimming were worked out from the DNA. The sample lists 150,000 to 200,000 clones, 70% to 90% occurring once. The sample taken for sequencing was peripheral blood. The gene calls are TRBV28 and TRBJ1-5, with D perhaps TRBD1 (5 bases). The receptor's source is a woman aged 60-75 years with COVID-19, enrolled during active disease. The CDR3 loop reads CASSRVGLEPQHF. DNA for the CDR3: TGTGCCAGCAGTCGGGTGGGGCTTGAGCCCCAGCATTTT.